One and the same sample provided the 31 T cell receptor beta chains below, sequenced in a study of T cell repertoires in cytomegalovirus infection. MiXCR, applied by TCRdb to the reads, yields one record per CDR3 protein. The data hold about 920,000 distinct CDR3 sequences, with more than 25% observed a single time. Antigens for these TCRs are unknown. The input for sequencing was cultured CD8+ T cells from PBMCs, taken from culture after CMV antigen stimulation. The source of these receptors is a human donor in good health (CMV status not recorded). Some clones in this sample may be carry-over from other donors' samples.

The chain employs TRBV20-1 and TRBJ2-1, with 8 bases identical to TRBD2. Germline trimming cut 0 bases from V and 6 bases from J; bases unmatched to any gene: 10. From germline, CDR1 is DFQATT and CDR2 SNEGSKA (reference sequence). This CDR3 contains 16 residues. The CDR3 is CSARDISGGSVNEQFF. The CDR3 nucleotides are TGCAGTGCTAGAGATATAAGCGGGGGATCCGTCAATGAGCAGTTCTTC.

This clonotype showed up just a few times. The chain has TRBV7-2 and TRBJ2-7, with D possibly being TRBD1 (6 bases). Germline assignment: CDR1 SGHTA and CDR2 FQGNSA. The CDR3 length is 14 residues. V lost 4 bases and J 4 bases, leaving 14 bases between the germline ends. DNA for the CDR3: TGTGCCAGCAGCTCCGTTGACAGGCTTTACGAGCAGTACTTC. Translating gives CASSSVDRLYEQYF.

This clonotype appeared a few times. The chain links TRBV20-1 to TRBJ1-1, with D possibly being TRBD1 (6 bases). CDR1 is DFQATT, CDR2 SNEGSKA, per germline (reference sequence). V dropped 6 bases and J dropped 4 bases, with 21 bases sitting between them. CDR3 length: 15 amino acids. The DNA of the CDR3 is TGCAGTGCCCTATGGGGTCAGGGGTGGGCCACTGAAGCTTTCTTT. Translating gives CSALWGQGWATEAFF.

The J gene is TRBJ2-3, the V gene TRBV14, with D maybe TRBD1 (6 bases). The germline V and J ends were trimmed by 0 bases and 3 bases, with 19 bases remaining between them. Germline V CDR1 and CDR2: SGHDN, FVKESK. The CDR3 is 18 residues long. For the CDR3, the DNA is TGTGCCAGCAGCCAAGACGAGGTAGTGGGGGCGAGGACAGATACGCAGTATTTT. It is translated as CASSQDEVVGARTDTQYF. The variable domain in full, with the rest retrieved from reference TRBV14 and TRBJ2-3, is EAGVTQFPSHSVIEKGQTVTLRCDPISGHDNLYWYRRVMGKEIKFLLHFVKESKQDESGMPNNRFLAERTGGTYSTLKVQPAELEDSGVYFCASSQDEVVGARTDTQYFGPGTRLTVL.

V gene TRBV6-2 or TRBV6-3 combines with J gene TRBJ1-2, with D perhaps TRBD1 (6 bases). With 2 bases removed from V and 3 bases from J, the gap between germline ends came to 13 bases. CDR3 length equals 15 residues. CDR1 and CDR2 (germline): MNHEY, SVGEGT. CDR3 amino acids: CASSYRQGHHYGYTF. In nucleotides, the CDR3 is TGTGCCAGCAGTTACCGGCAGGGGCATCACTATGGCTACACCTTC.

As to this clonotype: The conserved closing phenylalanine or tryptophan is absent in this CDR3, likely reflecting a read error. The V gene is TRBV29-1, the J gene TRBJ2-1; the D gene is possibly TRBD1 (7 bases). The CDR3 is 14 amino acids. Trimming shortened V by 1 base and J by 3 bases, and 10 bases separated the two germline ends. CDR1 SQVTM and CDR2 ANQGSEA come from the germline V gene. As DNA, the CDR3 is TGCAGCGTTGAAGGGCAGGGGGGCTACAATGAGCAGTTCTCC. As protein: CSVEGQGGYNEQFS.

This clonotype was recorded a few times. This chain connects TRBV5-5 to TRBJ1-5; no clear D. The germline V and J ends were trimmed by 0 bases and 1 base, with 17 bases remaining between them. Germline CDR1 reads SGHKS; CDR2 reads YYEKEE (reference sequence). This CDR3 region has 18 residues. The CDR3, as DNA: TGTGCCAGCAGCTTGGTCCCAGGATCCCAGGCGAGCAATCAGCCCCAGCATTTT. Amino acids: CASSLVPGSQASNQPQHF.

This clonotype occurred once. This chain uses TRBV19 with TRBJ2-2; D not resolved. Trimming shortened V by 5 bases and J by 2 bases, and 12 bases separated the two germline ends. The CDR3 sequence is 15 residues long. Germline lookup yields CDR1 LNHDA and CDR2 SQIVND (reference sequence). As DNA, the CDR3 is TGTGCCAGTAGTGGAGCACTTCTAAACACCGGGGAGCTGTTTTTT. Amino acid sequence: CASSGALLNTGELFF.

V usage is TRBV27 and J usage is TRBJ2-4; the D gene could be TRBD1 or TRBD2 (6 bases each). V was cut by 4 bases and J by 10 bases, with 20 bases left in between. The CDR3 has 15 amino acids. Germline V CDR1 and CDR2: MNHEY, SMNVEV (reference sequence). CDR3 DNA sequence: TGTGCCAGCAGTTCAGGGGCGGAGGGGCCCCTTATTCAGTACTTC. It translates to CASSSGAEGPLIQYF.

The rearrangement links TRBV4-2 to TRBJ1-4; TRBD1 matches 10 bases. The V segment lost 4 bases and the J segment 8 bases; nucleotides outside the gene matches: 7. CDR1 is LGHNA and CDR2 is YNFKEQ in the germline V gene. The CDR3 is 15 amino acids. The CDR3 reads CASSPWTGGEEKLFF. The CDR3 DNA reads TGTGCCAGCAGCCCCTGGACAGGGGGGGAAGAAAAACTGTTTTTT.

There are a few counts of this clonotype. The chain joins TRBV6-1 to TRBJ1-4; TRBD1 is a possible D gene (6 bases). V gave up 3 bases and J gave up 7 bases, with 9 bases separating them. Per the germline V gene, CDR1 is MNHNS and CDR2 is SASEGT. This CDR3 has 13 amino acids. CDR3: CASSERGSEKLFF. CDR3 DNA: TGTGCCAGCAGTGAGAGGGGGAGTGAAAAACTGTTTTTT.

This clonotype was seen repeatedly, ten times or more. J is TRBJ1-3 and V is TRBV7-8; D is ambiguous. Trimming cost V 1 base and J 3 bases, with 19 bases left between them. Germline lookup yields CDR1 SGHVS and CDR2 FQNEAQ. The CDR3 has 18 residues. CDR3 sequence reads: CASSLEAGGRHFGNTIYF. The CDR3, as DNA: TGTGCCAGCAGCTTAGAGGCAGGCGGACGTCATTTTGGAAACACCATATATTTT. The full variable domain, rest sourced from reference TRBV7-8 and TRBJ1-3, is GAGVSQSPRYKVAKRGQDVALRCDPISGHVSLFWYQQALGQGPEFLTYFQNEAQLDKSGLPSDRFFAERPEGSVSTLKIQRTQQEDSAVYLCASSLEAGGRHFGNTIYFGEGSWLTVV.

This clonotype occurred once. A much larger clone is a single base away; this may be a read error. This sequence joins TRBV7-8 and TRBJ2-1; TRBD1 matches 7 bases. Germline assignment: CDR1 SGHVS and CDR2 FQNEAQ. CDR3 length equals 15 residues. CDR3 sequence: CANSFAGGSYNEQFF. CDR3 sequence (DNA): TGTGCCAACAGCTTCGCAGGGGGTTCCTACAATGAGCAGTTCTTC.

The rearrangement links TRBV7-9 to TRBJ1-6; no definite D call. Looked up from germline, CDR1 is SEHNR and CDR2 is FQNEAQ (reference sequence). The CDR3 contains 13 residues. V lost 5 bases to trimming and J lost 13 bases, with 15 bases between them. The CDR3 DNA reads as TGTGCCAGCAGCATAGGACCCGGTCGGCCCCTCCACTTT. Its translation is CASSIGPGRPLHF.

The rearrangement joins TRBV20-1 to TRBJ1-2; D unresolved. CDR3 size: 14 residues. Trimming cost V 0 bases and J 2 bases, with 10 bases left between them. The germline V gene has CDR1 DFQATT and CDR2 SNEGSKA (reference sequence). Written as DNA, the CDR3 is TGCAGTGCTAGAGATTATACGGGAAACTATGGCTACACCTTC. Translating it yields CSARDYTGNYGYTF.

There are many counts of this clonotype. The chain joins TRBV7-2 to TRBJ2-7, with TRBD1 identical over 7 bases. Germline V CDR1 and CDR2: SGHTA, FQGNSA. With V trimmed by 1 base and J by 1 base, 7 bases remained unmatched. The CDR3 is 16 amino acids. CDR3 bases: TGTGCCAGCAGCTTAGATCCCGGGACAGCATCCTACGAGCAGTACTTC. Translated: CASSLDPGTASYEQYF.

This chain links TRBV19 with TRBJ2-4; TRBD1 matches 10 bases. The germline CDR1 and CDR2 sequences are LNHDA and SQIVND (reference sequence). This CDR3 region has 15 residues. After removal of 3 bases from V and 1 base from J, the junction contained 0 bases not matched to a gene. Here the CDR3 DNA reads TGTGCCAGTAGTATGGGACAGGGGGCCAAAAACATTCAGTACTTC. Its translation: CASSMGQGAKNIQYF.

The rearrangement joins TRBV5-5 to TRBJ1-3, with D tentatively TRBD1 (5 bases). CDR3 length: 15 amino acids. Trimming removed 4 bases from V and 4 bases from J, with 15 bases in between. Germline CDR1 is SGHKS and CDR2 is YYEKEE (reference sequence). The CDR3 region is CASSDDSRRGNTIYF. The DNA of the CDR3 is TGTGCCAGCAGCGACGACAGCAGACGAGGAAACACCATATATTTT. Drawing the rest from reference TRBV5-5 and TRBJ1-3, the complete variable domain is DAGVTQSPTHLIKTRGQQVTLRCSPISGHKSVSWYQQVLGQGPQFIFQYYEKEERGRGNFPDRFSARQFPNYSSELNVNALLLGDSALYLCASSDDSRRGNTIYFGEGSWLTVV.

This clonotype showed up many times. The chain recombines TRBV6-5 with TRBJ2-3; TRBD2 matches at 9 bases. V was pared by 4 bases and J by 2 bases, with 4 bases of the junction left unmatched. From germline, CDR1 is MNHEY and CDR2 SVGAGI. CDR3 length: 15 residues. CDR3 sequence: CASSWGLANTDTQYF. The CDR3 coding sequence is TGTGCCAGCAGTTGGGGACTAGCTAACACAGATACGCAGTATTTT.

The table lists this clonotype with a few counts. The rearrangement joins TRBV7-9 to TRBJ2-7; D may be TRBD1 (5 bases). Germline CDR1 reads SEHNR; CDR2 reads FQNEAQ (reference sequence). This CDR3 has 12 residues. The V gene lost 1 base and the J gene lost 6 bases, with 7 bases spanning the gap. The CDR3 DNA reads as TGTGCCAGCAGCTTAGAGGACACCGAGCAGTACGTC. This encodes CASSLEDTEQYV.

The CDR3 loop is CASSHGLYGNPKETQYF. The CDR3, as DNA: TGTGCCAGCAGCCACGGACTTTATGGTAACCCCAAAGAGACCCAGTACTTC. This chain links TRBV7-6 with TRBJ2-5; TRBD2 is a possible D gene (5 bases). This CDR3 has 17 residues. Trimming pared 5 bases from V and 3 bases from J, leaving 22 bases between. Germline assignment: CDR1 SGHVS and CDR2 FNYEAQ.

This clonotype was observed a few times. The chain has TRBV7-9 and TRBJ2-7, with TRBD2 matching over 10 bases. This CDR3 region has 16 residues. After removal of 5 bases from V and 9 bases from J, the junction contained 16 bases not matched to a gene. The germline CDR1 and CDR2 sequences are SEHNR and FQNEAQ (reference sequence). In nucleotides, the CDR3 is TGTGCCAGCAGCCCCAGCGGGGGGGTACTAAAAGGTTTGCAGTACGTC. It encodes CASSPSGGVLKGLQYV.

The rearrangement uses TRBV12-3 or TRBV12-4 and TRBJ2-3; the D is unclear. Trimming took 5 bases from V and 6 from J, leaving 21 bases between them. The length of the CDR3 is 16 residues. The CDR3 sequence is CASSLSPLRILDTQYF. The CDR3 coding sequence is TGTGCCAGCAGTCTCTCTCCCCTCCGCATACTCGATACGCAGTATTTT.

Notes on this clonotype: Without the conserved terminal phenylalanine or tryptophan, this CDR3 likely stems from a read error. V and J are TRBV2 and TRBJ1-5; maybe TRBD1 (6 bases). Germline V lookup: CDR1 SNHLY, CDR2 FYNNEI. The CDR3 sequence is 14 residues long. CDR3 protein: CAIKGRGGHQPQHS. The CDR3 DNA reads as TGTGCAATAAAGGGCAGGGGAGGACATCAGCCCCAGCATTCT.

In its sample, this clonotype was seen a few times. This chain connects TRBV6-1 to TRBJ2-1, with D perhaps being TRBD1 or TRBD2 (5 bases each). From germline, CDR1 is MNHNS and CDR2 SASEGT. The CDR3 totals 16 residues. The ends were cut back, 5 bases at V and 8 bases at J, with 22 bases in the middle. The DNA of the CDR3 is TGTGCCAGCAGTTCCATTGGGGACGACGAATTCGATGAGCAGTTCTTC. Amino acids: CASSSIGDDEFDEQFF.

The chain links TRBV27 to TRBJ1-5; a weak D match, TRBD1 (6 bases). Germline CDR1 and CDR2: MNHEY and SMNVEV (reference sequence). The CDR3 totals 16 residues. V was trimmed by 6 bases and J by 6 bases, leaving 21 bases between them. This CDR3 reads CASSPITGNAGQPQHF. The CDR3 coding sequence is TGTGCCAGCAGCCCAATTACAGGGAATGCTGGTCAGCCCCAGCATTTT.

This clonotype has just a few counts. The J gene is TRBJ1-5, the V gene TRBV4-1; D gene unclear. Trimming removed 1 base from V and 5 bases from J, with 12 bases in between. The CDR3 totals 15 residues. The V gene's germline CDR1 is MGHRA and CDR2 YSYEKL. As DNA, the CDR3 is TGCGCCAGCAGCCAAGCCCTTCTAGAATATCAGCCCCAGCATTTT. Its translation: CASSQALLEYQPQHF.

This chain links TRBV7-9 with TRBJ2-5; D unclear. Per germline, CDR1 SEHNR and CDR2 FQNEAQ (reference sequence). CDR3 length: 13 residues. V lost 6 bases and J 5 bases, leaving 13 bases between the germline ends. CDR3 in amino acids: CASRFTQRETQYF. For the CDR3, the DNA is TGTGCCAGCAGGTTTACTCAACGGGAGACCCAGTACTTC.

V usage is TRBV6-5 and J usage is TRBJ2-2, with TRBD1 as a possible D gene (5 bases). The V and J ends lost 4 bases and 7 bases respectively, with 13 bases between them. CDR1 is MNHEY, CDR2 SVGAGI, per germline. The CDR3 sequence is 14 residues long. For the CDR3, the DNA is TGTGCCAGCAGTTCTAGGTGGGGCGACGGGGAGCTGTTTTTT. It codes for CASSSRWGDGELFF.

The rearrangement uses TRBV6-5 and TRBJ2-1; D perhaps matches TRBD2 (5 bases). Germline V lookup: CDR1 MNHEY, CDR2 SVGAGI. V was cut by 0 bases and J by 2 bases, with 8 bases left in between. The CDR3 totals 15 residues. The CDR3 here is CASSYSRGAYNEQFF. CDR3 DNA sequence: TGTGCCAGCAGTTACTCTCGGGGAGCCTACAATGAGCAGTTCTTC.

V and J are TRBV6-5 and TRBJ2-7; 8 nucleotides match TRBD1. V gave up 5 bases and J gave up 4 bases; unmatched junction bases: 7. Germline lookup yields CDR1 MNHEY and CDR2 SVGAGI. This CDR3 has 14 residues. The CDR3 region is CASSLYGQGYEQYF. In nucleotides, the CDR3 is TGTGCCAGCAGTCTATATGGACAGGGATACGAGCAGTACTTC.